This T cell receptor beta chain was documented in a study of T cell responses to AZD1222 COVID-19 vaccine (dated by TCRdb to the early 2020s). The study in broad terms: AZD1222 recipients whose second dose came at about 4 weeks and those whose second dose came at about 12 weeks were combined into one group, since spike-specific TCR depth and breadth did not differ between the two schedules. A total of over 230 trial participants underwent TCR sequencing, of whom 200 to 220 had received two doses of AZD1222 and some 25 had received two doses of the MenACWY control vaccine. Trial participants were enrolled by age into 18-55, 56-69 and 70-plus year subgroups, with roughly 160, 29 and 62 TCR-sequenced participants respectively.

The paper's findings and limits, for the study overall: Because no day 14 peak-response samples were available, the repertoires could be characterized only after the peak T cell response. Nearly half of unique spike-specific TCRs reportedly recognized epitopes outside regions mutated in the B.1.351 and B.1.1.7 variants. In the small 56-69-year group, the increase in depth fell short of significance, most likely because of low power. Conclusions about previously exposed vaccinees are limited, since just a handful of AZD1222 recipients were seropositive for SARS-CoV-2 at baseline. After two AZD1222 doses, both the breadth and the depth of spike-specific TCRs were significantly higher than at day 0 and than in MenACWY recipients. The whole spike protein was spanned by vaccine-associated CD4 TCRs, and dominant responses were seen in regions 160-218 and 743-854. Most participants were white British and females outnumbered males, and the authors suggested that clonal diversity may have been underestimated.

Explained via the paper, the time point label denotes: baseline before first vaccination. Samples from vaccinated people were obtained from the UK trials COV001 and COV002, which included a single-blind randomized controlled phase 2/3 trial of AZD1222 (ChAdOx1 nCoV-19) in healthy adults. For TCRbeta chain sequencing, PBMC samples from trial participants were taken at day 0 and at day 28 after the second dose. CDR1 is given as LGHNT and CDR2 as FRNRAP, both from the germline V gene. The CDR3 runs 13 amino acids, cysteine and phenylalanine included. The only DNA kept is the CDR3, 39 bases in frame from the first base. V drops 3 bases and J drops 1 base, leaving 5 bases in between. As for this clone: Its antigen is currently not known. No base quality information exists; no much larger clone differs at one position.

The CDR3 regions of human TCRbeta chains were analyzed by immunosequencing. The source study handled its data this way. TCRs in the repertoires were matched against a reference library of SARS-CoV-2-specific TCRs that had been generated with the MIRA antigen-specificity platform. Breadth was defined as the fraction of unique TCRs that were SARS-CoV-2-associated, and depth was defined as the fraction of total T cells that were SARS-CoV-2-associated. Each spike-specific TCR was assigned to its reactive spike region and to a CD4 or CD8 class using the MIRA data. Log10-transformed breadth and depth values were compared by one-way ANOVA with Sidak's multiple comparisons tests. TCRdb took over this immuneACCESS table, retaining in-frame rearrangements with V and J assigned. Such tables are incomplete; in checked studies, under half of the missing clones stem from an unresolved V gene, and the remainder is unexplained. The V and J calls and clone size were taken over from that table, and D and trimming were inferred from the DNA. A total of around 130,000 clones appear in this sample, about 93% of them only once. The leading ten clones occupy 0.85% to 0.95% of the sample.

Sequenced material: peripheral blood, taken on day 0 of AZD1222 vaccination. Recombination connected TRBV12-5 to TRBJ2-3; the best D guess is TRBD2, with 5 bases matching. The source is an adult in good health. The sequenced DNA: TGTGCTAGTGGTTTCGGGGGCACAGATACGCAGTATTTT. This yields the protein CASGFGGTDTQYF.